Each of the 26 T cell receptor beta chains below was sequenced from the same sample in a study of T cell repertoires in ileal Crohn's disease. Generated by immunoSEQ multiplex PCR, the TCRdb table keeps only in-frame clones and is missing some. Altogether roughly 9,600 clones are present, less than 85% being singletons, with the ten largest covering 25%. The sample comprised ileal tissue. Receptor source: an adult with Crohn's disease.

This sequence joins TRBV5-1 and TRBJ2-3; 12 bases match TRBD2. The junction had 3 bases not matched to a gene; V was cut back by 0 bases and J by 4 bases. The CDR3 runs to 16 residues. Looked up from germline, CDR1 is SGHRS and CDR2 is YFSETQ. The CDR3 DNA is TGCGCCAGCAGCTTGGTCCTAGCGGGGGGGTCAGATACGCAGTATTTT. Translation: CASSLVLAGGSDTQYF.

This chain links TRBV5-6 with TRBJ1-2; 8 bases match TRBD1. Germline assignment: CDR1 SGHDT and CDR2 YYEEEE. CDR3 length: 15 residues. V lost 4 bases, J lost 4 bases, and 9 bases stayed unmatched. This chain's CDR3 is CASSPRQGPSYGYTF. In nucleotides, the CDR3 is TGTGCCAGCAGCCCACGACAGGGGCCGAGCTATGGCTACACCTTC.

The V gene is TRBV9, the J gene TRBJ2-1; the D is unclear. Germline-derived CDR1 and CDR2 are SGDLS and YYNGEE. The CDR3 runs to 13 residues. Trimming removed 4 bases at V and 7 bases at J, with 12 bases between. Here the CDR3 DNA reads TGTGCCAGCAGCTTCGGAGTGTTGAATGAGCAGTTCTTC. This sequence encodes CASSFGVLNEQFF. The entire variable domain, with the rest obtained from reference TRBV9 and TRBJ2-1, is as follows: DSGVTQTPKHLITATGQRVTLRCSPRSGDLSVYWYQQSLDQGLQFLIQYYNGEERAKGNILERFSAQQFPDLHSELNLSSLELGDSALYFCASSFGVLNEQFFGPGTRLTVL.

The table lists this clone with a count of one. The CDR3 nucleotides are TGTGCCAGCAGCCGTGCGACTAGCGGAATCTCTGGGGCCAACGTCCTGACTTTC. Translated: CASSRATSGISGANVLTF. This sequence joins TRBV7-2 and TRBJ2-6; 9 bases fit TRBD2. With V trimmed by 5 bases and J by 0 bases, 8 bases remained unmatched. CDR1 is SGHTA, CDR2 FQGNSA, per germline. The CDR3 totals 18 residues.

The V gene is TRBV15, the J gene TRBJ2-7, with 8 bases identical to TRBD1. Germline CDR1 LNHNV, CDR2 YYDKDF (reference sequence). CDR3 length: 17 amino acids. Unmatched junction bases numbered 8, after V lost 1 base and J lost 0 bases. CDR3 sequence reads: CATSRARGLERSYEQYF. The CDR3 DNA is TGTGCCACCAGCAGAGCCAGGGGGCTGGAACGCTCCTACGAGCAGTACTTC.

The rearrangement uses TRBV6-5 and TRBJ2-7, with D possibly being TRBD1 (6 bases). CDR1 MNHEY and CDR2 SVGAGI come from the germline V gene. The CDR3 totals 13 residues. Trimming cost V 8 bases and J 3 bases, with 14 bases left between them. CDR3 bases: TGTGCCAGCGGACGACAGGATTACTACGAGCAGTACTTC. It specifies CASGRQDYYEQYF.

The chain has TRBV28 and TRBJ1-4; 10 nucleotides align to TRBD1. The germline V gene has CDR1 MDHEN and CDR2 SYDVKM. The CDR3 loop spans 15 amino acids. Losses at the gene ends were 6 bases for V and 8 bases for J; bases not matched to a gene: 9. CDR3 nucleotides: TGTGCCAGCAGGCTAGACAGGGGGCAAGGGGAAAAACTGTTTTTT. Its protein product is CASRLDRGQGEKLFF.

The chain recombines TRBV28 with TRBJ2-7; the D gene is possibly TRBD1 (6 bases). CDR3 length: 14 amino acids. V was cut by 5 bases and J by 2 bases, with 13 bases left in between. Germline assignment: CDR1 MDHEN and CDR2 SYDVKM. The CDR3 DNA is TGTGCCAGCAGTATCAGGGGTGCCACCTACGAGCAGTACTTC. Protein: CASSIRGATYEQYF.

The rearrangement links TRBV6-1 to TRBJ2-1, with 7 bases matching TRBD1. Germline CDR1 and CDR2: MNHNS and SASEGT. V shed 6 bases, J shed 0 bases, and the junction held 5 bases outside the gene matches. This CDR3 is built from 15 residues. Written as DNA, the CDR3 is TGTGCCAGCAGGGGACAGCCGAGCTCCTACAATGAGCAGTTCTTC. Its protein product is CASRGQPSSYNEQFF.

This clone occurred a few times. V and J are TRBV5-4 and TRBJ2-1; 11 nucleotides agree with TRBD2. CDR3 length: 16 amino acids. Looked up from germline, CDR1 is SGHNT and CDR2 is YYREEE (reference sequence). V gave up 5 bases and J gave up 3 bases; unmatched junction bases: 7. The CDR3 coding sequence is TGTGCCAGCAGTCCCATAGCGGGAGGGAGCTACAATGAGCAGTTCTTC. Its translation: CASSPIAGGSYNEQFF. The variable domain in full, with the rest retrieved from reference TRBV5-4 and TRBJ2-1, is ETGVTQSPTHLIKTRGQQVTLRCSSQSGHNTVSWYQQALGQGPQFIFQYYREEENGRGNFPPRFSGLQFPNYSSELNVNALELDDSALYLCASSPIAGGSYNEQFFGPGTRLTVL.

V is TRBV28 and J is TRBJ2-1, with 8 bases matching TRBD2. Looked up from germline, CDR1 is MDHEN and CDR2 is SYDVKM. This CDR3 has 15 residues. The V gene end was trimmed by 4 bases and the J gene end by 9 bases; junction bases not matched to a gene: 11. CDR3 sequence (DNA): TGTGCCAGCAGTTCCGAGCGGGAGTATTTCAGTGAGCAGTTCTTC. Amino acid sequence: CASSSEREYFSEQFF.

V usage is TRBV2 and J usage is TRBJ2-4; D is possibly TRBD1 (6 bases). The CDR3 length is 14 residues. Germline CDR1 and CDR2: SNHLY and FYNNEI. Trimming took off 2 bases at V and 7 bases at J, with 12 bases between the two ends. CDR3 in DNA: TGTGCCAGCAGTGAATCGGCCAGGGGCAACATTCAGTACTTC. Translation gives CASSESARGNIQYF.

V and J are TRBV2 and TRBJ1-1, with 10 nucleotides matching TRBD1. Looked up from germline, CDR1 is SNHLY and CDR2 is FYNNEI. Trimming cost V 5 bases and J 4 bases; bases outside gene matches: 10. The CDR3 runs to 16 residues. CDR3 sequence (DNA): TGTGCCAGCAGTCGTAGACAGGGGGCGAGGGGCACTGAAGCTTTCTTT. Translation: CASSRRQGARGTEAFF.

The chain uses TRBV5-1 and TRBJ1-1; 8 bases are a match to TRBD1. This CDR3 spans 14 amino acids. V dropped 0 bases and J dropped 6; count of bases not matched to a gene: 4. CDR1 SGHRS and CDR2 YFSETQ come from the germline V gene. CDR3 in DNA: TGCGCCAGCAGCTTGGGAGTGACAGGGGCTGAAGCTTTCTTT. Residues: CASSLGVTGAEAFF.

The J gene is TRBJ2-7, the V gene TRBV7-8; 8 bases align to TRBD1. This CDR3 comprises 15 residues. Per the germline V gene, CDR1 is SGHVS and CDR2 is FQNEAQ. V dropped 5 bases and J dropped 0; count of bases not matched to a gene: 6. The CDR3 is CASSRGTGTSYEQYF. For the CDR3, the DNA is TGTGCCAGCAGCCGCGGGACAGGCACCTCCTACGAGCAGTACTTC.

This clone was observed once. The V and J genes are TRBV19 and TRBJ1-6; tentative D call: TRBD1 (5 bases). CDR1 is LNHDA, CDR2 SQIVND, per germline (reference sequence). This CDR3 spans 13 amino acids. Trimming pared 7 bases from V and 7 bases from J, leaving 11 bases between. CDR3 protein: CASTPGGNSPLHF. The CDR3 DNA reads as TGTGCCAGTACCCCCGGGGGGAATTCACCCCTCCACTTT.

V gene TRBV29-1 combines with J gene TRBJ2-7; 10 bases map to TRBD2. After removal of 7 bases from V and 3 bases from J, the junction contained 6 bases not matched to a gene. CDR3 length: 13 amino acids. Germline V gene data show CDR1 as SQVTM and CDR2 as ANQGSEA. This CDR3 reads CSALSGGNYEQYF. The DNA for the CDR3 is TGCAGCGCCCTTAGCGGGGGGAACTACGAGCAGTACTTC.

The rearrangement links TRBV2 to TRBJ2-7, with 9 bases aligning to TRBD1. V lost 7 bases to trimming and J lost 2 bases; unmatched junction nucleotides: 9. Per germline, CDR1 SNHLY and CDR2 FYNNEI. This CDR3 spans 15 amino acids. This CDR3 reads CASKLQGARTYEQYF. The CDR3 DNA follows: TGTGCCAGCAAATTACAGGGGGCAAGGACCTACGAGCAGTACTTC.

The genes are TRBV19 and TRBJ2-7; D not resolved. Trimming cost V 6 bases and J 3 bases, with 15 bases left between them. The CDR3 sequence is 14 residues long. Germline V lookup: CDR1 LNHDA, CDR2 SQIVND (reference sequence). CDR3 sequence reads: CASSPRPPVYEQYF. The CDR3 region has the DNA TGTGCCAGTAGCCCTAGGCCACCAGTCTACGAGCAGTACTTC.

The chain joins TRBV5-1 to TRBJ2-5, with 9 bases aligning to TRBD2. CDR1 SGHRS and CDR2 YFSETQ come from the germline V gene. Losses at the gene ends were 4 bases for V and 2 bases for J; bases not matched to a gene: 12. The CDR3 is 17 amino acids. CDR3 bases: TGCGCCAGCAGCATGCGGGGTAGCGGGGGCCCTCAAGAGACCCAGTACTTC. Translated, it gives CASSMRGSGGPQETQYF. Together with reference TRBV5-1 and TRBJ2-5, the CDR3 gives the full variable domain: KAGVTQTPRYLIKTRGQQVTLSCSPISGHRSVSWYQQTPGQGLQFLFEYFSETQRNKGNFPGRFSGRQFSNSRSEMNVSTLELGDSALYLCASSMRGSGGPQETQYFGPGTRLLVL.

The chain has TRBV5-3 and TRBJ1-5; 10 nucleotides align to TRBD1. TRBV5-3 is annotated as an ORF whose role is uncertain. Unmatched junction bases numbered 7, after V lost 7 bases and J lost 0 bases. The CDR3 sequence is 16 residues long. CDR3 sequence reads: CARHDRGPYSNQPQHF. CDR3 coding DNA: TGTGCCAGACACGACAGGGGGCCGTATAGCAATCAGCCCCAGCATTTT.

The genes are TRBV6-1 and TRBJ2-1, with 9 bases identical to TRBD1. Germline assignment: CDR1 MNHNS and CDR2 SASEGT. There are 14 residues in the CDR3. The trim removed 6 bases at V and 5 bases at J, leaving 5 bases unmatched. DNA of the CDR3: TGTGCCAGCAGACGGGACAGGGTAAACAATGAGCAGTTCTTC. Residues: CASRRDRVNNEQFF.

This chain's CDR3 is CASSGDTGTASEAFF. The CDR3 bases are TGTGCCAGCAGTGGGGATACCGGGACAGCAAGTGAAGCTTTCTTT. The chain is built from TRBV28 and TRBJ1-1, with 7 bases that match TRBD1. The length of the CDR3 is 15 residues. Germline CDR1 MDHEN, CDR2 SYDVKM. The junction had 13 bases not matched to a gene; V was cut back by 5 bases and J by 7 bases.

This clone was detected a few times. Here the CDR3 reads CASSEGQFYGYTF. The CDR3 DNA follows: TGTGCCAGCAGTGAAGGACAGTTCTATGGCTACACCTTC. The chain uses TRBV2 and TRBJ1-2; perhaps TRBD1 as D (5 bases). From germline, CDR1 is SNHLY and CDR2 FYNNEI. This CDR3 has 13 amino acids. V lost 1 base, J lost 4 bases, and 7 bases lay in between. Using reference TRBV2 and TRBJ1-2 for the parts outside the CDR3, the full variable domain is EPEVTQTPSHQVTQMGQEVILRCVPISNHLYFYWYRQILGQKVEFLVSFYNNEISEKSEIFDDQFSVERPDGSNFTLKIRSTKLEDSAMYFCASSEGQFYGYTFGSGTRLTVV.

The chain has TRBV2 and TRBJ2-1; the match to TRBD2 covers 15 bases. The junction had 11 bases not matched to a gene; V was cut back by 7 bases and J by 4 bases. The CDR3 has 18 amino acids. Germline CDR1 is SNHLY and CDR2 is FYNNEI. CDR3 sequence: CASIPREGLAGGYNEQFF. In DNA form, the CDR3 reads TGTGCCAGCATCCCAAGGGAGGGACTAGCGGGGGGTTACAATGAGCAGTTCTTC.

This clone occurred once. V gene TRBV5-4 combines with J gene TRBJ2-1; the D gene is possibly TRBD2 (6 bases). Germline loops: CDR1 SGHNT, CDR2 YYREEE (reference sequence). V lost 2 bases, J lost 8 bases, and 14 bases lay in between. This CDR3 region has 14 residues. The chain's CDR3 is CASSFPGGRHEQFF. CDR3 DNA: TGTGCCAGCAGCTTTCCCGGAGGGCGGCATGAGCAGTTCTTC.